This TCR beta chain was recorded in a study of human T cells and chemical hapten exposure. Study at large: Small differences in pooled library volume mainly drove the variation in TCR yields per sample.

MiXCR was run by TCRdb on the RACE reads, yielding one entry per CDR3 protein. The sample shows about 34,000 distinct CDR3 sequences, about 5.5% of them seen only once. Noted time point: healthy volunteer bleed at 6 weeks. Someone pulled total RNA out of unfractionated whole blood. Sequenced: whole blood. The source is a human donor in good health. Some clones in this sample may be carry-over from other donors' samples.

DNA for the CDR3: TGTGCCTGGAGTAGGGGCTCGAACACTGAAGCTTTCTTT. Protein: CAWSRGSNTEAFF. The chain uses TRBV30 and TRBJ1-1, with D possibly being TRBD1 (5 bases). CDR3 length: 13 residues. The germline V gene encodes CDR1 GTSNPN and CDR2 SVGIG (reference sequence). Trimming removed 2 bases at V and 1 base at J, with 8 bases between.